This TCR beta chain is from a study of CD8+CD57+ T cells in acquired aplastic anemia. Study-level points and caveats: Patients and controls shared 25 to 35 CD8+ CDR3 sequences, which appeared highly expressed in patients and within their immunodominant clones.

Using genomic DNA as the template, TCR beta VDJ and CDR3 profiling was carried out. TCRdb ran MiXCR on the reads and lists one entry per CDR3 protein. The table records about 95,000 distinct CDR3 sequences, 55% to 70% of them present only once. In its sample, this clonotype was seen once. Its antigen is as yet unknown. All patients picked for sequencing had shown, by flow cytometry, an expansion of CD8+CD57+ cells. This CDR3 has 15 residues. V was clipped by 4 bases and J by 5 bases; unmatched bases: 5. The germline V gene encodes CDR1 SEHNR and CDR2 FQNEAQ (reference sequence). The sequence was collected from a human donor with aplastic anemia. The genes are TRBV7-9 and TRBJ1-5; 10 bases are a match to TRBD1. Sequencing was performed on sorted CD4+, CD8+, or CD8+CD57+ T cells (not recorded which) from PBMCs. The CDR3 protein is CASSSTGTGDQPQHF. The CDR3 bases are TGTGCCAGCAGCTCCACCGGGACAGGGGATCAGCCCCAGCATTTT.